Described below is a single T cell receptor beta chain sequence and its context. The target antigen is unknown. The assay was immunoSEQ multiplex PCR, and TCRdb's table has in-frame clones only and misses some. Counted here are over 150,000 clones, 80% to 90% occurring once; the ten biggest clones make up 5.5% to 6%. The record originates from a study of cytomegalovirus exposure and HLA in healthy donors. Study observations and caveats: Associated with cytomegalovirus, according to the listing, were some 150 TCR beta chains.

The TCR originated in a woman in her twenties or thirties in good health and CMV-seronegative. Sequenced: PBMCs.

CDR3 DNA: TGTGCCAGCATTTCGGGGGTGGGGAATACTGAAGCTTTCTTT. Translated, it gives CASISGVGNTEAFF. This chain joins TRBV6-1 and TRBJ1-1; D may be TRBD1 (5 bases). The CDR3 is 14 amino acids. Trimming pared 7 bases from V and 5 bases from J, leaving 17 bases between. Germline V gives CDR1 MNHNS, CDR2 SASEGT.